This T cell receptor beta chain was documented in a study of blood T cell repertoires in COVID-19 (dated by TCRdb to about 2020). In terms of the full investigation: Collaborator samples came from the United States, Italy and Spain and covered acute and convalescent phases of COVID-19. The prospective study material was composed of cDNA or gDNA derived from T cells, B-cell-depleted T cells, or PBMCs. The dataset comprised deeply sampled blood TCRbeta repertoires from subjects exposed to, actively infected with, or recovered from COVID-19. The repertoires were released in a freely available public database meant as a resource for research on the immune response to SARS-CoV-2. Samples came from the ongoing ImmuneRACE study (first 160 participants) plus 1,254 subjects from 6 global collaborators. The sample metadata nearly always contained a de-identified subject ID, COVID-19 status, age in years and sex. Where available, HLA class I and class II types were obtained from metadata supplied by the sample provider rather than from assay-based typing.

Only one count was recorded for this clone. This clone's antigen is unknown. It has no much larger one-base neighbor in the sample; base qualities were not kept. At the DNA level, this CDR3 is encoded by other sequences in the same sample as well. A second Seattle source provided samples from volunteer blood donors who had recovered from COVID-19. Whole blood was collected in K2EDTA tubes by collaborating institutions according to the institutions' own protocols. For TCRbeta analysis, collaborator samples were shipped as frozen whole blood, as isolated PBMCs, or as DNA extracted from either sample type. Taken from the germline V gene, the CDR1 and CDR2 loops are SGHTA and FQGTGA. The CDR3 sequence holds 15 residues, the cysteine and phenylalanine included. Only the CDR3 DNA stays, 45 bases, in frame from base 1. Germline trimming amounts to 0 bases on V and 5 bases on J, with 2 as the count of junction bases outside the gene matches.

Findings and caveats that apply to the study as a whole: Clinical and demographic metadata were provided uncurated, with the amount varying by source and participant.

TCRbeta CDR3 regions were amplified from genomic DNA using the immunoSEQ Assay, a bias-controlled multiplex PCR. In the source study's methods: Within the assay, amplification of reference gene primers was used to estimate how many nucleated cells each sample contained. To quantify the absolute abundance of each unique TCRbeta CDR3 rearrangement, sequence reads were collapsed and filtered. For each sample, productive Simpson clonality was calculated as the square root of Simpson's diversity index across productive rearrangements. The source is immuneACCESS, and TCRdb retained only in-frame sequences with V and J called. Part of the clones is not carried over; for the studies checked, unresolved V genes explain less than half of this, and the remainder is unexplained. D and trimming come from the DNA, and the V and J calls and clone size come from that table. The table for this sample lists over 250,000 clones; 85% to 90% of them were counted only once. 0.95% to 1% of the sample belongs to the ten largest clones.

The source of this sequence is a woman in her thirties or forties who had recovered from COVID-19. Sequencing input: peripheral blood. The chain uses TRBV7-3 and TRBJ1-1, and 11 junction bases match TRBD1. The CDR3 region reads CASSLTGTGGTEAFF. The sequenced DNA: TGTGCCAGCAGCTTAACGGGGACAGGGGGGACTGAAGCTTTCTTT.